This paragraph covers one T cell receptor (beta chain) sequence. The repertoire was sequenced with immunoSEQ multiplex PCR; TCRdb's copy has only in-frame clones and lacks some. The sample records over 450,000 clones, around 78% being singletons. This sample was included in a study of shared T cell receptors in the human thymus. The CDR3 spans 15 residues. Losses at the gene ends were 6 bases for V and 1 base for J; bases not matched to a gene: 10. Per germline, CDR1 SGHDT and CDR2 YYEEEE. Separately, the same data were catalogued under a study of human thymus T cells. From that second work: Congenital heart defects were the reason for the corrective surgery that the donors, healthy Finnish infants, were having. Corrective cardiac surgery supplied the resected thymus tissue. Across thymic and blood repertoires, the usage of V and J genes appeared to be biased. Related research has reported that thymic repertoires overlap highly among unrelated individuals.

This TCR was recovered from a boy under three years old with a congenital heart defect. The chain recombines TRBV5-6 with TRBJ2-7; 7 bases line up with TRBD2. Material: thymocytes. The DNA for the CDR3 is TGTGCCAGCACCCCCCGGGGGAGGGGTTCCTACGAGCAGTACTTC. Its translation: CASTPRGRGSYEQYF.